The clone carrying this T cell receptor (beta chain) was detected many times. The antigen remains unidentified. This entry is derived from a study of early T cells in non-severe SARS-CoV-2 infection. Across the study: From unsorted whole blood, bulk RNA was sequenced, and the chains remained unpaired.

TCRdb ran MiXCR on the 5' RACE reads and lists one entry per CDR3 protein. The repertoire has around 68,000 distinct CDR3 sequences, approximately 6.1% of them found once; the top ten carry around 3.4%. The V gene's germline CDR1 is MNHEY and CDR2 SVGEGT. Trimming took off 1 base at V and 10 bases at J, with 11 bases between the two ends. The CDR3 loop spans 13 amino acids. Findings and limits, study-wide: Sequences matched to VDJdb favored anti-spike CD8 responses, while private and CD4 specificities were missed.

This receptor was obtained from an adult who was a healthcare worker with PCR-confirmed SARS-CoV-2 infection or an uninfected control (not recorded which). The chain is built from TRBV6-2 or TRBV6-3 and TRBJ2-1, with D perhaps given as TRBD1 or TRBD2 (5 bases each). The specimen comprised whole blood, sampled at baseline. The CDR3 sequence: CASSYLGVREQFF. CDR3 sequence (DNA): TGTGCCAGCAGTTACTTGGGGGTCCGGGAGCAGTTCTTC.